Sequencing of this T cell receptor (beta chain) was carried out in a study of beta chain features in type 1 diabetes. Study-wide points: Among patients with Type 1 diabetes, TCRB CDR3s were moderately but significantly shorter in every one of the four CD4+ subsets.

CDR3 size: 15 residues. With 8 bases clipped from V and 6 bases from J, the junction kept 15 bases outside the gene matches. CDR1 and CDR2 (germline): SQVTM, ANQGSEA. This clone was counted between two and nine times. Its antigen remains unknown. Naive, central memory, regulatory and stem cell-like memory cells within the CD4+ compartment were sorted using CD45RO/CCR7/CD25/CD127/CD95/CD27. As every portion of the isolated RNA was reverse transcribed, the sequencing read expressed TCRB transcripts. The table came from immunoSEQ multiplex PCR; TCRdb's copy has only in-frame clones and leaves some out. The profile shows around 250,000 clones, about 20% of them singletons.

The sample taken for sequencing was naive CD4+ T cells from blood. The sequence derives from a woman between 40 and 55 years old with type 1 diabetes. The chain has TRBV29-1 and TRBJ2-3; TRBD2 agrees at 9 bases. CDR3 DNA: TGCAGCACCAAGGGACTAGCTCGGGTTTTGGATACGCAGTATTTT. It is translated as CSTKGLARVLDTQYF.